This T cell receptor beta chain is from a study of blood T cell repertoires in COVID-19. Study overall: Sample material is recorded as cDNA or gDNA derived from T cells, B-cell-depleted T cells, or PBMCs.

Original data processing: Amplification of reference gene primers was used by the study to estimate nucleated cell counts. Here immunoSEQ multiplex PCR was the method, and the copy in TCRdb shows in-frame clones only, minus some. V and J calls and clone size come straight from that table; D and trimming were deduced from the DNA. The table includes roughly 330,000 clones, around 90% detected once. The cohort comprised adults aged about 18 to 100 years residing in approximately 25 US areas. Cohort allocation depended upon clinical history that participants reported. The CDR3 has 15 amino acids. V was shortened by 6 bases and J by 1 base, with 13 bases between the two germline ends. Germline lookup yields CDR1 KGHSH and CDR2 LQKENI.

The chain recombines TRBV18 with TRBJ1-5; a possible D gene is TRBD1 (5 bases). The TCR originated in a woman younger than 45 who had recovered from COVID-19. Sequences were obtained from PBMCs or T cells enriched from blood (not recorded which). As DNA, the CDR3 is TGTGCCAGCTCGCTTTCCGGGGGGAGCAATCAGCCCCAGCATTTT. Translated: CASSLSGGSNQPQHF.